The entry below gives a single T cell receptor beta chain sequence along with its context. Some clones are missing from TCRdb's copy, which holds only in-frame ones; the method was immunoSEQ multiplex PCR. The sample includes 1,500,000 or so clones, 98% to 99% seen only once; the top ten take 0.36%. This sample was taken from a study of shared clonotypes between healthy human individuals. Germline V gives CDR1 WSHSY, CDR2 SAAADI. The CDR3 totals 13 residues. Trimming left V 6 bases short and J 8 bases short, with 14 bases between. This rearrangement joins TRBV10-2 to TRBJ2-1; no firm D call. The sequenced sample was naive CD4+ T cells sorted from blood. The subset is: CD45RA+ positively selected. This receptor was obtained from a man in his thirties or forties in good health. The CDR3 loop is CASSPRGSHEQFF. CDR3 nucleotide sequence: TGCGCCAGCAGCCCTAGAGGAAGTCATGAGCAGTTCTTC.